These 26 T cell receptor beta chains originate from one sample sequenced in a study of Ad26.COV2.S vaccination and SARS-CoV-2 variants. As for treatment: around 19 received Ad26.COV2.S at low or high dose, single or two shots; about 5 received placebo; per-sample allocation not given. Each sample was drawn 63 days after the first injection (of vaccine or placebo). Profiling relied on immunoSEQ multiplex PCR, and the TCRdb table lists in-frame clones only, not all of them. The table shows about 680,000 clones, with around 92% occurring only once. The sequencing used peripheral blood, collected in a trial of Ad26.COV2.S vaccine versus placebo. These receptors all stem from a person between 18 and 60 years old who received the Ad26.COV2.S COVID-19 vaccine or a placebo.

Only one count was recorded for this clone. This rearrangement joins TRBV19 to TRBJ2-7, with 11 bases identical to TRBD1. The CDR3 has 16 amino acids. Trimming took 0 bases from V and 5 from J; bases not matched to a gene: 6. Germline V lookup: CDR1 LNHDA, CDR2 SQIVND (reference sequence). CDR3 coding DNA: TGTGCCAGTAGTATAGATCATGGGACAGGGGGAAACGAGCAGTACTTC. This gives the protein CASSIDHGTGGNEQYF.

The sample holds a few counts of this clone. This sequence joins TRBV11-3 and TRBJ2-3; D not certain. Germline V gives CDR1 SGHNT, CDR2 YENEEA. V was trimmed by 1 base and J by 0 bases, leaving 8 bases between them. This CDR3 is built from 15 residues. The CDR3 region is CASSLGGSSTDTQYF. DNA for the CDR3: TGTGCCAGCAGCTTAGGGGGATCTAGCACAGATACGCAGTATTTT.

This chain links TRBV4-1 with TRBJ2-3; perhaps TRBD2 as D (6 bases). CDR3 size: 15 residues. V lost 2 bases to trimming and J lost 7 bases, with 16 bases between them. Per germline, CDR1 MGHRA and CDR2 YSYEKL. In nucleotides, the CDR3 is TGCGCCAGCAGCCAAATTGACTCTAGCGAGTATACGCAGTATTTT. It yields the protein CASSQIDSSEYTQYF.

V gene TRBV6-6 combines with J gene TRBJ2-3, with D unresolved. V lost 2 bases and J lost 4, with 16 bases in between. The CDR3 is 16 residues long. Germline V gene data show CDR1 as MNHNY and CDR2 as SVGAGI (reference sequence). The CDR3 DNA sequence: TGTGCCAGCAGTTACCCCGGACCTAGTGGTGCAGATACGCAGTATTTT. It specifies CASSYPGPSGADTQYF.

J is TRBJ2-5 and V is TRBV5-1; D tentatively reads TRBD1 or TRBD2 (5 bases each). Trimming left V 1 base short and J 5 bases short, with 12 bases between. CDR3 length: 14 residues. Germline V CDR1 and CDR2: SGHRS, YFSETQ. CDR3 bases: TGCGCCAGCAGCTTGTTCGACGGGACCGAGACCCAGTACTTC. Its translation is CASSLFDGTETQYF.

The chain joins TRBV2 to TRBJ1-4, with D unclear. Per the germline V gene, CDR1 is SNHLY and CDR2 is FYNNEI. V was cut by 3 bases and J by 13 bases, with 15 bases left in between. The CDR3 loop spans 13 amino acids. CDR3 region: CASSDLVGSILFF. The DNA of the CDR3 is TGTGCCAGCAGTGATCTCGTAGGTTCGATACTGTTTTTT. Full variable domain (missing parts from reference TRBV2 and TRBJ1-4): EPEVTQTPSHQVTQMGQEVILRCVPISNHLYFYWYRQILGQKVEFLVSFYNNEISEKSEIFDDQFSVERPDGSNFTLKIRSTKLEDSAMYFCASSDLVGSILFFGSGTQLSVL.

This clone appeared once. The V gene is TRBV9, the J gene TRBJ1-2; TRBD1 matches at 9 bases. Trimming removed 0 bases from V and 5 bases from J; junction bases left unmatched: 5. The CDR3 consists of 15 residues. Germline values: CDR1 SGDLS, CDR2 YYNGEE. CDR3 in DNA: TGTGCCAGCAGCGTAGGGATGGGACAGGGATATGGCTACACCTTC. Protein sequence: CASSVGMGQGYGYTF.

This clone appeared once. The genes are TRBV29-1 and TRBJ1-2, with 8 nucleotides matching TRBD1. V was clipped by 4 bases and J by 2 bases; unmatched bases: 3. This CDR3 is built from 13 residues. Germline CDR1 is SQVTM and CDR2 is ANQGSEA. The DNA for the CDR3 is TGCAGCGTTGCCGGGACAGGAAACTATGGCTACACCTTC. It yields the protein CSVAGTGNYGYTF.

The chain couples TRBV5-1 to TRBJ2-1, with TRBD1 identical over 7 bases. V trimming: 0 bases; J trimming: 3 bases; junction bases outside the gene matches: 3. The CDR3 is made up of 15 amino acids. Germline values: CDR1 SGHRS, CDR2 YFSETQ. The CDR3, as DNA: TGCGCCAGCAGCTTGGGGACAGGACTCTACAATGAGCAGTTCTTC. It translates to CASSLGTGLYNEQFF.

The CDR3 DNA is TGTGCCACCAGTGATTTGGGGGACATTGATGAGACCCAGTACTTC. It translates to CATSDLGDIDETQYF. The J gene is TRBJ2-5, the V gene TRBV24-1, with D perhaps TRBD1 (6 bases). This CDR3 has 15 amino acids. Germline V lookup: CDR1 KGHDR, CDR2 SFDVKD. Between the trimmed V and J ends, which lost 0 bases and 5 bases, there was a span of 12 bases.

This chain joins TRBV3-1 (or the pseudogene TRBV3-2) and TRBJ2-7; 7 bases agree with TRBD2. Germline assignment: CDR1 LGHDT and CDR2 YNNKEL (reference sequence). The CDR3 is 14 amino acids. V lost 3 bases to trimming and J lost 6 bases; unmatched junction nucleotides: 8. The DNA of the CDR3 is TGTGCCAGCAGCCAGGGGGGGACTCCCTCCGAGCAGTACTTC. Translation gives CASSQGGTPSEQYF.

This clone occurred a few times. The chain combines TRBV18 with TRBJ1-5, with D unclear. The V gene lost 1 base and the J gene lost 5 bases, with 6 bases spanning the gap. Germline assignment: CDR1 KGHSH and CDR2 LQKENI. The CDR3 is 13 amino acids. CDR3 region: CASSPQGDQPQHF. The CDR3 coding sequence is TGTGCCAGCTCACCACAGGGAGATCAGCCCCAGCATTTT. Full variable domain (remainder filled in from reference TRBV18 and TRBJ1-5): NAGVMQNPRHLVRRRGQEARLRCSPMKGHSHVYWYRQLPEEGLKFMVYLQKENIIDESGMPKERFSAEFPKEGPSILRIQQVVRGDSAAYFCASSPQGDQPQHFGDGTRLSIL.

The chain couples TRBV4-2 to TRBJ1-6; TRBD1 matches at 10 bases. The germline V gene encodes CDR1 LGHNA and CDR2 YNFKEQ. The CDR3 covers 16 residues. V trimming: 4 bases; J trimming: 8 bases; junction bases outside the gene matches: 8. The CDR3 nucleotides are TGTGCCAGCAGCCTTGGGACCGGGACAGGGGATTCACCCCTCCACTTT. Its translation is CASSLGTGTGDSPLHF.

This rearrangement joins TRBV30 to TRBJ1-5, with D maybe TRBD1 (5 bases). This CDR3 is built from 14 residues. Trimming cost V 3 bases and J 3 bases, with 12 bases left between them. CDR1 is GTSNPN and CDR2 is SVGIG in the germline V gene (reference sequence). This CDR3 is CAWRPTDLNQPQHF. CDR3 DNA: TGTGCCTGGAGACCGACAGACCTCAATCAGCCCCAGCATTTT.

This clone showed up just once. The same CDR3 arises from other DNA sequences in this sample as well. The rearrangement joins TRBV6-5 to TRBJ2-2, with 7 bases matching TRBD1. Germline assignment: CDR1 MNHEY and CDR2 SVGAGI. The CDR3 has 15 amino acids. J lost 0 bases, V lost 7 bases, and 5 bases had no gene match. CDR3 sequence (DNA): TGTGCCAGCACCCCCGGGACAGCGAACACCGGGGAGCTGTTTTTT. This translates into CASTPGTANTGELFF.

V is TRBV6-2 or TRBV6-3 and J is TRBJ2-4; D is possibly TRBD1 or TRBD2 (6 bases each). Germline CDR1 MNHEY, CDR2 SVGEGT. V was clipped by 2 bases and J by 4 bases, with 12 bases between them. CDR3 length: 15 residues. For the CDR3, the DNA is TGTGCCAGCAGTTACCCGGGGGCTTTAAAAAACATTCAGTACTTC. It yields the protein CASSYPGALKNIQYF.

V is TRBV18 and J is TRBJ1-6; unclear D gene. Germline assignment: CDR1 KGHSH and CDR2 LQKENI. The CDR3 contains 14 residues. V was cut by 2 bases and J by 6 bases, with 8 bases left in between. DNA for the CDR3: TGTGCCAGCTCACCATCGGAGGGTAATTCACCCCTCCACTTT. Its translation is CASSPSEGNSPLHF.

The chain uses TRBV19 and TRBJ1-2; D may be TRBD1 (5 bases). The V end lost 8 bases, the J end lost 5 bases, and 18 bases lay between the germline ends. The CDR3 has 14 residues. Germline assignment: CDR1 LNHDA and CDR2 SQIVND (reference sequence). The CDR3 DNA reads TGTGCCAGTCATTGGGGCTTCCTTGCATATGGCTACACCTTC. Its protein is CASHWGFLAYGYTF.

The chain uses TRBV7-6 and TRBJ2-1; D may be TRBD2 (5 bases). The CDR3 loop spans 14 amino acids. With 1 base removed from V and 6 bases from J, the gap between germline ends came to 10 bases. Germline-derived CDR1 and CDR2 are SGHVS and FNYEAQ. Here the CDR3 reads CASSLERSRNEQFF. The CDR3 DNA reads TGTGCCAGCAGCTTAGAGCGGAGCCGCAATGAGCAGTTCTTC. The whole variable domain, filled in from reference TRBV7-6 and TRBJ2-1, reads GAGVSQSPRYKVTKRGQDVALRCDPISGHVSLYWYRQALGQGPEFLTYFNYEAQQDKSGLPNDRFSAERPEGSISTLTIQRTEQRDSAMYRCASSLERSRNEQFFGPGTRLTVL.

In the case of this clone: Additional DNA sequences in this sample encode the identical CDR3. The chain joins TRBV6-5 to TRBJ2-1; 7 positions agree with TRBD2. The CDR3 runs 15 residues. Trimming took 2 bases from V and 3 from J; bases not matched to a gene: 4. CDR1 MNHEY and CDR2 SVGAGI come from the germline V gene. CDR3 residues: CASSYGRGSYNEQFF. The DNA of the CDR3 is TGTGCCAGCAGTTACGGGCGGGGGAGCTACAATGAGCAGTTCTTC.

CDR3 sequence reads: CASSWVTRGSQHF. Here the CDR3 DNA reads TGTGCCAGCAGTTGGGTCACCCGGGGGTCCCAGCATTTT. The rearrangement joins TRBV12-3 or TRBV12-4 to TRBJ1-5; TRBD1 is a possible D gene (5 bases). V lost 4 bases to trimming and J lost 11 bases, with 15 bases between them. This CDR3 has 13 amino acids.

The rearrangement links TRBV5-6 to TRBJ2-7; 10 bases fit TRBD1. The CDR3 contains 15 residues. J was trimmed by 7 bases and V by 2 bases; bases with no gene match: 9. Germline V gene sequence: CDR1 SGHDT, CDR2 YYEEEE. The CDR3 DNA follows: TGTGCCAGCAGCTTCCCGGGACAGGGGACTGAGGAGCAGTACTTC. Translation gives CASSFPGQGTEEQYF.

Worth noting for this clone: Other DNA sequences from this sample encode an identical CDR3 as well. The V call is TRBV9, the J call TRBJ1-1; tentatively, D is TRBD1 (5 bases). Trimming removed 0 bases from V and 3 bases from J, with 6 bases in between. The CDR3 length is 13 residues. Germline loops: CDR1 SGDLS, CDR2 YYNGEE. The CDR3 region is CASSVARDTEAFF. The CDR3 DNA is TGTGCCAGCAGCGTAGCCAGGGACACTGAAGCTTTCTTT.

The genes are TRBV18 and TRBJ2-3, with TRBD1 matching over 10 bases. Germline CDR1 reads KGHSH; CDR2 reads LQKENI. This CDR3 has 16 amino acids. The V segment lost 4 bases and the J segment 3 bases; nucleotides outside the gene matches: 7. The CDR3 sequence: CASSLTGTGVTDTQYF. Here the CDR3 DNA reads TGTGCCAGCTCACTAACCGGGACAGGGGTGACAGATACGCAGTATTTT.

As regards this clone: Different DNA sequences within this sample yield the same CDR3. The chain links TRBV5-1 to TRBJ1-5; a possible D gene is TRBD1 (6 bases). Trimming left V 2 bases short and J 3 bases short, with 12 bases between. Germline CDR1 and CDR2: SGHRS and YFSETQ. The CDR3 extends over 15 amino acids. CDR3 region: CASSLGPGDNQPQHF. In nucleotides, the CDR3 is TGCGCCAGCAGCTTAGGGCCAGGGGACAATCAGCCCCAGCATTTT.

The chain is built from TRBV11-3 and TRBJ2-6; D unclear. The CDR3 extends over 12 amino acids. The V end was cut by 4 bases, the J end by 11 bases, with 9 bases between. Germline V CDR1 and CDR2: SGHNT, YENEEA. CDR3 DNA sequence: TGTGCCAGCAGCTCCGACGCGGACGTCCTGACTTTC. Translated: CASSSDADVLTF.